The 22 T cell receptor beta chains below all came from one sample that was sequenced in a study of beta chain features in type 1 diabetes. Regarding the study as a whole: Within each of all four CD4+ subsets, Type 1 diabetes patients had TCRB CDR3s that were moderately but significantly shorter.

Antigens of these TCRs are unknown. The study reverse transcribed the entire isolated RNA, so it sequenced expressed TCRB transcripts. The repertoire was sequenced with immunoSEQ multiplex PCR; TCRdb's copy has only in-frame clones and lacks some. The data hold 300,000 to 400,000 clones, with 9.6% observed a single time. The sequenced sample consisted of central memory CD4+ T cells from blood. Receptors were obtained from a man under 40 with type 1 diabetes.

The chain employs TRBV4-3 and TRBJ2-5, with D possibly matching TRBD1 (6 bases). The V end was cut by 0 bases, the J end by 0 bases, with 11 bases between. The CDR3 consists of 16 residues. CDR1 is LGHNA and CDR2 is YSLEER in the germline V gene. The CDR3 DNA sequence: TGCGCCAGCAGCCAAGATTGGGACACTCACCAAGAGACCCAGTACTTC. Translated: CASSQDWDTHQETQYF.

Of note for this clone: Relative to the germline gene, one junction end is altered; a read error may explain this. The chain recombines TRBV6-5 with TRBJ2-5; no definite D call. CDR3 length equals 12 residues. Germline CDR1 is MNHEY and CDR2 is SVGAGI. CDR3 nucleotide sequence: TGTGCCATCAGTGGAGATTCGGAGACCCAGTACTTC. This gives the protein CAISGDSETQYF.

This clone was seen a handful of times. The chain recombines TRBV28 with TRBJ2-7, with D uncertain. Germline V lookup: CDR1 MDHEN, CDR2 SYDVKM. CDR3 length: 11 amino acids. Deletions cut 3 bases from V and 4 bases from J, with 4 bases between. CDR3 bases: TGTGCCAGCAGTTTTAGATACGAGCAGTACTTC. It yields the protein CASSFRYEQYF.

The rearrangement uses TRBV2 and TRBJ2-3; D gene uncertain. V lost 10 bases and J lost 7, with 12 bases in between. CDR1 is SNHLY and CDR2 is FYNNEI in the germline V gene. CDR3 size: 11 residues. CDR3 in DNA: TGTGCCACCACCCCCCAGAATACGCAGTATTTT. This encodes CATTPQNTQYF.

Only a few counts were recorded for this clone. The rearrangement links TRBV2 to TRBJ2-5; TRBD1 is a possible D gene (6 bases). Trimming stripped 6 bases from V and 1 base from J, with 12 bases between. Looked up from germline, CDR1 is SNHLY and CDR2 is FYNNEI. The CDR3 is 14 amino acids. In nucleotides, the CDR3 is TGTGCCAGCAGGGGGGCGACGGGCCAAGAGACCCAGTACTTC. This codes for CASRGATGQETQYF.

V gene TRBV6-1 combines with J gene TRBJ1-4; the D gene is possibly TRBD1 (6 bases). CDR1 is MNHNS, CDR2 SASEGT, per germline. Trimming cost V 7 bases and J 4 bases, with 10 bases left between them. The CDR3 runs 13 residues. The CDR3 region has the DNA TGTGCCAGCAACCAGGGGTTTAATGAAAAACTGTTTTTT. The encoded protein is CASNQGFNEKLFF.

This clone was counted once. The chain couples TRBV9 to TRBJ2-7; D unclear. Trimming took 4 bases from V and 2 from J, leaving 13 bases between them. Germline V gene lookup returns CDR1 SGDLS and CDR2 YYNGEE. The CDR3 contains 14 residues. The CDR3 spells CASSPGVVPYEQYF. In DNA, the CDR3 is TGTGCCAGCAGCCCAGGAGTGGTCCCCTACGAGCAGTACTTC.

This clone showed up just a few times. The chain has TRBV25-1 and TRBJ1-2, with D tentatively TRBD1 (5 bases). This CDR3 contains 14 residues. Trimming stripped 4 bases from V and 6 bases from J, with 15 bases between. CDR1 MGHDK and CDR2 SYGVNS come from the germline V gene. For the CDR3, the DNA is TGTGCCAGCAGTGTTGGCGGGACTGGTAATGGCTACACCTTC. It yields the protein CASSVGGTGNGYTF.

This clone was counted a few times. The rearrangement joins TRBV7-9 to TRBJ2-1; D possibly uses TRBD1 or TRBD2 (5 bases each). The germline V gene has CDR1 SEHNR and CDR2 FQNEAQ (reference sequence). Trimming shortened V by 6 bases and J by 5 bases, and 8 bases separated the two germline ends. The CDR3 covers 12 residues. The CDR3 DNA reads TGTGCCAGCAGGGGACCTAACAATGAGCAGTTCTTC. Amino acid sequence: CASRGPNNEQFF.

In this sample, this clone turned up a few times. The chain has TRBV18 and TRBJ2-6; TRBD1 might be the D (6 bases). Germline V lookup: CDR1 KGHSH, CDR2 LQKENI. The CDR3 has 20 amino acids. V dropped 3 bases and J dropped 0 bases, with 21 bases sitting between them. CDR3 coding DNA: TGTGCCAGCTCACCCCTTGCGCCGGACAGAGCGCACTCTGGGGCCAACGTCCTGACTTTC. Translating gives CASSPLAPDRAHSGANVLTF.

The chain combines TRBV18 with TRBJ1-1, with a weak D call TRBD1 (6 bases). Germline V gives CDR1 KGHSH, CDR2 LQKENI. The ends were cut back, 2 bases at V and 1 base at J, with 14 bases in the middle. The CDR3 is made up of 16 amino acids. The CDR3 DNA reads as TGTGCCAGCTCACCAATGGCCGGGACAACGAACACTGAAGCTTTCTTT. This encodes CASSPMAGTTNTEAFF.

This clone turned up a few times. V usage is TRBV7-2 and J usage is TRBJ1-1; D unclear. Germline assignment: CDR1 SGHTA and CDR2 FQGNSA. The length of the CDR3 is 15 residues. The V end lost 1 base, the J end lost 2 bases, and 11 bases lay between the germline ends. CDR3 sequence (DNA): TGTGCCAGCAGCTTAGTTGCGAATGGAAACACTGAAGCTTTCTTT. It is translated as CASSLVANGNTEAFF.

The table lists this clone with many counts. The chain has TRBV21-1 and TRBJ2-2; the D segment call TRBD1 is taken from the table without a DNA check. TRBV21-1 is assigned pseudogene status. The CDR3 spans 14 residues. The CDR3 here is CASSKAGLDGELFF. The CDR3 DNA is TGTGCCAGCAGCAAAGCGGGCCTTGACGGGGAGCTGTTTTTT.

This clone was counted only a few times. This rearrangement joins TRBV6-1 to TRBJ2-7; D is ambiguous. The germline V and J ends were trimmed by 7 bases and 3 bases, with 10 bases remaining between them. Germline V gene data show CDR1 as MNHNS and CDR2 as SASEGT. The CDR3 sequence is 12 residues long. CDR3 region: CASNPTGYEQYF. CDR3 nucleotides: TGTGCCAGCAATCCGACGGGCTACGAGCAGTACTTC.

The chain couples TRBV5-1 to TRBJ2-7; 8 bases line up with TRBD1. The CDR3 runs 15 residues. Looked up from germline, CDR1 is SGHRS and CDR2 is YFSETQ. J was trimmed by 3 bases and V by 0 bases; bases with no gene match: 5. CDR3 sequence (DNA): TGCGCCAGCAGCTTGGGGACAGGGACATACTACGAGCAGTACTTC. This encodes CASSLGTGTYYEQYF.

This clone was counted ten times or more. The CDR3 DNA is TGTGCCAGCAGCTTAGACCCGTTGGAGACCCAGTACTTC. It yields the protein CASSLDPLETQYF. The gene calls are TRBV7-3 and TRBJ2-5; D is uncertain. Germline V gene lookup returns CDR1 SGHTA and CDR2 FQGTGA. V shed 2 bases and J shed 5 bases, with 9 bases lying between them. The CDR3 is 13 amino acids.

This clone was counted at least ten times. In DNA form, the CDR3 reads TGTGCCAGCACCCAACCCGGGACAGGGGTCTACGAGCAGTACTTC. Translation gives CASTQPGTGVYEQYF. The V gene is TRBV28, the J gene TRBJ2-7, with 10 bases matching TRBD1. CDR1 is MDHEN, CDR2 SYDVKM, per germline. The CDR3 runs to 15 residues. V gave up 7 bases and J gave up 3 bases; unmatched junction bases: 9.

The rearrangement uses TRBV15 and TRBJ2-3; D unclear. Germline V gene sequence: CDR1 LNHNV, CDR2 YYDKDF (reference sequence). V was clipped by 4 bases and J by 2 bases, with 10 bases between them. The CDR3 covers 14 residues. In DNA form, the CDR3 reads TGTGCCACCAGCAAACAGTCGGCCACAGATACGCAGTATTTT. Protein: CATSKQSATDTQYF. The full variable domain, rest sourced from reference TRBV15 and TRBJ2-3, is DAMVIQNPRYQVTQFGKPVTLSCSQTLNHNVMYWYQQKSSQAPKLLFHYYDKDFNNEADTPDNFQSRRPNTSFCFLDIRSPGLGDTAMYLCATSKQSATDTQYFGPGTRLTVL.

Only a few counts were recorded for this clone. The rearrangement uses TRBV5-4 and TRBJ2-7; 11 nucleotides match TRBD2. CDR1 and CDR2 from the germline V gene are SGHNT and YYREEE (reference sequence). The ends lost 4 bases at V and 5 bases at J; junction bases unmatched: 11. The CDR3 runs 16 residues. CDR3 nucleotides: TGTGCCAGCAGCCCCTCGTCCGGGACTAGCGGAAACGAGCAGTACTTC. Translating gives CASSPSSGTSGNEQYF.

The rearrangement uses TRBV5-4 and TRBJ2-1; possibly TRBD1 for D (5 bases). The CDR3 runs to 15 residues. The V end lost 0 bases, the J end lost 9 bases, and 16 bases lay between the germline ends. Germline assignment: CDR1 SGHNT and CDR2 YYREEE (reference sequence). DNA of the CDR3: TGTGCCAGCAGCTTGGAGGTTAGTAGGGGCAGTGAGCAGTTCTTC. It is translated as CASSLEVSRGSEQFF.

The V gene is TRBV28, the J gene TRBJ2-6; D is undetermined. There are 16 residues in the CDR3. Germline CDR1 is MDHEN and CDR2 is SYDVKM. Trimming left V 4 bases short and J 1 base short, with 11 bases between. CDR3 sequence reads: CASSSGRRSGANVLTF. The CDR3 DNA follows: TGTGCCAGCAGTTCTGGCCGGAGATCTGGGGCCAACGTCCTGACTTTC.

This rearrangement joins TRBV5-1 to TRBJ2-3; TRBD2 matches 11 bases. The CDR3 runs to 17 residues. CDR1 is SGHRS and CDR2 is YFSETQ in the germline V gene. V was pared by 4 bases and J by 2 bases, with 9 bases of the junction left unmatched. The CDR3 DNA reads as TGCGCCAGCAGCCCGGCAGTAGCGGGAGGGTCCACAGATACGCAGTATTTT. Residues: CASSPAVAGGSTDTQYF. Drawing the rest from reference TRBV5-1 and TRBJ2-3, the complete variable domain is KAGVTQTPRYLIKTRGQQVTLSCSPISGHRSVSWYQQTPGQGLQFLFEYFSETQRNKGNFPGRFSGRQFSNSRSEMNVSTLELGDSALYLCASSPAVAGGSTDTQYFGPGTRLTVL.